These 17 T cell receptor beta chains were sequenced from one sample in a study of T-cell memory formation after mild COVID-19. TCRdb fed the 5' RACE reads into MiXCR, producing one record per CDR3 protein. This sample yields 530,000 or so distinct CDR3 sequences, of which approximately 15% are seen a single time; about 8.1% belongs to the top ten. Sequencing was carried out using PBMCs or a T cell subset sorted from them (not recorded which). Every receptor here comes from an adult woman who had mild COVID-19 (a few samples of this study predate the infection). Cell type and time point are not known.

The rearrangement joins TRBV20-1 to TRBJ2-1; TRBD1 is a possible D gene (6 bases). V was clipped by 3 bases and J by 7 bases, with 7 bases between them. The germline gives CDR1 DFQATT, CDR2 SNEGSKA (reference sequence). CDR3 length equals 11 residues. The CDR3 nucleotides are TGCAGTGCTAGTCAGGGGAATGAGCAGTTCTTC. This gives the protein CSASQGNEQFF.

The V call is TRBV7-9, the J call TRBJ1-2, with D tentatively TRBD1 (6 bases). This CDR3 contains 14 residues. V shed 3 bases and J shed 2 bases, with 10 bases lying between them. Germline V CDR1 and CDR2: SEHNR, FQNEAQ (reference sequence). CDR3 sequence reads: CASSLGALNYGYTF. Here the CDR3 DNA reads TGTGCCAGCAGCTTGGGGGCGTTGAACTATGGCTACACCTTC.

This clonotype was counted between two and nine times. This chain connects TRBV11-2 to TRBJ1-1; tentative D call: TRBD1 (5 bases). CDR3 length equals 15 residues. Germline V gives CDR1 SGHAT, CDR2 FQNNGV. Trimming removed 0 bases from V and 0 bases from J, with 8 bases in between. The CDR3 here is CASSLDAGMNTEAFF. The CDR3 region has the DNA TGTGCCAGCAGCTTAGATGCAGGGATGAACACTGAAGCTTTCTTT.

This clonotype was picked up many times. The rearrangement links TRBV5-1 to TRBJ2-2, with 9 positions matching TRBD2. The junction had 12 bases not matched to a gene; V was cut back by 4 bases and J by 8 bases. Germline loops: CDR1 SGHRS, CDR2 YFSETQ. The length of the CDR3 is 16 residues. For the CDR3, the DNA is TGCGCCAGCAGCCCCGGGACTAGCCTCTTTTCTGGGGAGCTGTTTTTT. Translated: CASSPGTSLFSGELFF.

In this sample, this clonotype turned up a few times. J is TRBJ2-7 and V is TRBV30, with D maybe TRBD1 (5 bases). V lost 2 bases to trimming and J lost 4 bases, with 6 bases between them. The germline gives CDR1 GTSNPN, CDR2 SVGIG (reference sequence). The CDR3 spans 11 residues. In nucleotides, the CDR3 is TGTGCCTGGAGTAGGGGTTACGAGCAGTACTTC. It codes for CAWSRGYEQYF.

This chain joins TRBV18 and TRBJ2-1; no reliable D call. Trimming removed 3 bases from V and 4 bases from J, with 22 bases in between. CDR1 and CDR2 (germline): KGHSH, LQKENI. There are 18 residues in the CDR3. The CDR3 here is CASSPSAPRITNYNEQFF. The CDR3, as DNA: TGTGCCAGCTCACCGTCGGCTCCCCGCATAACAAATTACAATGAGCAGTTCTTC.

The chain uses TRBV3-1 and TRBJ1-1, with D maybe TRBD1 (6 bases). This CDR3 comprises 16 residues. V lost 0 bases and J 1 base, leaving 12 bases between the germline ends. Germline V gene sequence: CDR1 LGHDT, CDR2 YNNKEL (reference sequence). The CDR3 region has the DNA TGTGCCAGCAGCCAAGATTATGGGACACCGAACACTGAAGCTTTCTTT. Its protein is CASSQDYGTPNTEAFF.

This clonotype was counted a few times. The rearrangement uses TRBV30 and TRBJ1-2, with D perhaps matching TRBD1 (5 bases). This CDR3 comprises 14 residues. With 0 bases removed from V and 6 bases from J, the gap between germline ends came to 14 bases. Germline assignment: CDR1 GTSNPN and CDR2 SVGIG (reference sequence). CDR3 loop: CAWSVLGGFDGYTF. For the CDR3, the DNA is TGTGCCTGGAGTGTACTGGGGGGGTTTGATGGCTACACCTTC.

The chain carries TRBV24-1 and TRBJ1-4; D call uncertain. The CDR3 covers 16 residues. V lost 2 bases to trimming and J lost 0 bases, with 9 bases between them. From germline, CDR1 is KGHDR and CDR2 SFDVKD. The CDR3 loop reads CATSDSSVATNEKLFF. The CDR3, as DNA: TGTGCCACCAGTGATTCCTCAGTCGCAACTAATGAAAAACTGTTTTTT.

The CDR3 region is CASSLDGQGGNSPLHF. The CDR3 DNA reads TGCGCCAGCAGCTTGGACGGACAGGGGGGGAATTCACCCCTCCACTTT. V gene TRBV5-1 combines with J gene TRBJ1-6; 10 nucleotides line up with TRBD1. The V and J ends lost 0 bases and 7 bases, in that order; junction bases with no gene match: 4. Germline assignment: CDR1 SGHRS and CDR2 YFSETQ. The CDR3 is 16 amino acids.

A few counts support this clonotype. A read error may account for a junction end that differs from germline. The CDR3 loop reads CASSLGVRAVETQYF. The DNA for the CDR3 is TGTGCAAGCAGCTTAGGGGTGCGGGCCGTAGAGACCCAGTACTTC. The rearrangement joins TRBV7-2 to TRBJ2-5; tentatively, D is TRBD1 or TRBD2 (5 bases each). The CDR3 is 15 residues long. The germline CDR1 and CDR2 sequences are SGHTA and FQGNSA.

The gene calls are TRBV10-3 and TRBJ1-5, with a tentative D call TRBD1 (5 bases). Germline V CDR1 and CDR2: ENHRY, SYGVKD. The CDR3 runs to 16 residues. Trimming pared 10 bases from V and 3 bases from J, leaving 22 bases between. The CDR3 DNA reads as TGTGCCACCGCGGTGGTGGGGCCGGTGTCCAATCAGCCCCAGCATTTT. Amino acids: CATAVVGPVSNQPQHF.

The chain has TRBV7-2 and TRBJ2-3; 7 nucleotides align to TRBD1. Germline trimming cut 5 bases from V and 3 bases from J; bases unmatched to any gene: 11. This CDR3 region has 16 residues. The germline V gene has CDR1 SGHTA and CDR2 FQGNSA. The CDR3 here is CASSPTPGQRTDTQYF. CDR3 in DNA: TGTGCCAGCAGCCCGACCCCGGGACAGAGAACAGATACGCAGTATTTT.

The V gene is TRBV20-1, the J gene TRBJ2-7, with D unclear. The CDR3 extends over 10 amino acids. With 2 bases removed from V and 3 bases from J, the gap between germline ends came to 2 bases. The germline gives CDR1 DFQATT, CDR2 SNEGSKA (reference sequence). The DNA for the CDR3 is TGCAGTGCTAGAAGCTACGAGCAGTACTTC. It yields the protein CSARSYEQYF.

V usage is TRBV15 and J usage is TRBJ2-1; 8 bases match TRBD2. Germline CDR1 is LNHNV and CDR2 is YYDKDF (reference sequence). Germline trimming cut 1 base from V and 7 bases from J; bases unmatched to any gene: 9. The CDR3 loop spans 16 amino acids. CDR3 loop: CATSRVAGGWVNEQFF. The CDR3 DNA reads as TGTGCCACCAGCAGAGTTGCGGGAGGTTGGGTAAATGAGCAGTTCTTC.

This clonotype was observed once. The genes are TRBV5-1 and TRBJ2-2; unclear D gene. The CDR3 runs to 16 residues. Deletions cut 4 bases from V and 0 bases from J, with 13 bases between. Germline V CDR1 and CDR2: SGHRS, YFSETQ. The CDR3 spells CASSPGASANTGELFF. The CDR3 nucleotides read TGCGCCAGCAGCCCTGGAGCGTCTGCGAACACCGGGGAGCTGTTTTTT.

The chain links TRBV27 to TRBJ1-1, with TRBD1 as a possible D gene (6 bases). Germline V gene data show CDR1 as MNHEY and CDR2 as SMNVEV (reference sequence). The CDR3 loop spans 13 amino acids. V shed 8 bases and J shed 0 bases, with 10 bases lying between them. In DNA form, the CDR3 reads TGTGCCAGCCTCGGACAGTTGAACACTGAAGCTTTCTTT. It yields the protein CASLGQLNTEAFF.